Given below is one TCR beta chain in context. Its target is not known. This entry is derived from a study of shared clonotypes between healthy human individuals. Study-wide findings and caveats: Clonotype sharing among donors, it was expected, would be affected by sequencing depth.

Trimming shortened V by 2 bases and J by 8 bases, and 16 bases separated the two germline ends. Germline lookup yields CDR1 MNHNS and CDR2 SASEGT. CDR3 length: 15 amino acids. Every immunoSEQ plate was one replicate of a subset's evenly spread DNA. TCRdb's table, derived via immunoSEQ multiplex PCR, lists solely in-frame clones and lacks some. The sample lists 2 million to 3 million clones; 90% to 95% were seen once. This TCR derives from a man aged 18 to 35 in good health. Some clones in this sample may be carry-over from other donors' samples. The sample comprised naive CD4+ T cells from PBMCs. This sample's subset: CD45RA+ positively selected. This chain uses TRBV6-1 with TRBJ1-5; D unclear. The CDR3 reads CASSEFGRQGKPQHF. CDR3 bases: TGTGCCAGCAGTGAATTCGGCCGGCAAGGCAAGCCCCAGCATTTT.